What follows describes a single TCR beta chain. Its antigen is as yet unknown. Sequencing was performed with immunoSEQ multiplex PCR; in TCRdb, only in-frame clones are kept and a portion is missing. The sample carries 50,000 to 65,000 clones, around 96% recorded once. This record belongs to a study of cytomegalovirus exposure and HLA in healthy donors. Study-wide points: Most TCR sequences proved rare, with some public TCRs found in many donors. There were approximately 150 TCR beta chains listed as cytomegalovirus-associated. Reports showed the classifier diagnosing cytomegalovirus status with high specificity and sensitivity. A few chains tied to CMV proved CMV antigen-specific in vitro.

The clonotype comes from a woman under 30 in good health and CMV-seronegative. The sample was PBMCs.

Written as DNA, the CDR3 is TGTGCCAGCAGCTTGGCCTCAGGCTGGAACACTGAAGCTTTCTTT. This encodes CASSLASGWNTEAFF. The V and J genes are TRBV5-4 and TRBJ1-1, with D unresolved. This CDR3 contains 15 residues. Deletions cut 0 bases from V and 1 base from J, with 10 bases between. CDR1 is SGHNT, CDR2 YYREEE, per germline (reference sequence).